The sequence of this T cell receptor beta chain was determined in a study of T cells in Graves' hyperthyroidism and ophthalmopathy. At the level of the study: The blood sample was taken at first diagnosis, before treatment began. Broader study findings: Researchers found most expanded thyroid clonotypes above 0.001 in blood as well.

Comments on this clonotype: The target antigen is unknown.

The investigators amplified TCR beta CDR3 regions from RNA transcripts. The primer set for the first-round RT-PCR of the TCR CDR3 was HTBI. TCRdb recomputed calls from the multiplex PCR reads with MiXCR, one row per CDR3 protein. The sample records around 600,000 distinct CDR3 sequences, around 14% being singletons. Not enrolled were patients with uncontrolled infection, other autoimmune disease, pregnancy or lactation. In germline, CDR1 is MDHEN, CDR2 SYDVKM. CDR3 size: 16 residues. After removal of 6 bases from V and 0 bases from J, the junction contained 10 bases not matched to a gene. The sample comprised blood. V usage is TRBV28 and J usage is TRBJ1-1; 7 bases map to TRBD1. The sequence was collected from a woman aged 18-29 years with Graves' ophthalmopathy. As DNA, the CDR3 is TGTGCCAGCAGCCCCAGGGGGGCGAGGGTGAACACTGAAGCTTTCTTT. It yields the protein CASSPRGARVNTEAFF.